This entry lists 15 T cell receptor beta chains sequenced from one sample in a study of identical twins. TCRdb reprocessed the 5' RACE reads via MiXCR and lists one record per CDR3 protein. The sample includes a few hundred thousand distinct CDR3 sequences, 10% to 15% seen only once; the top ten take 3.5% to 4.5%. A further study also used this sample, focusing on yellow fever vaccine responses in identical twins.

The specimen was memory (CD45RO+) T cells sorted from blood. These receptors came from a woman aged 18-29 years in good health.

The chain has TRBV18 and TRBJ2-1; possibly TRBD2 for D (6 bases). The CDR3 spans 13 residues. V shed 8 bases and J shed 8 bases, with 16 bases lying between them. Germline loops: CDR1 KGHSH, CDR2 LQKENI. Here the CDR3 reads CASDPSGVDEQFF. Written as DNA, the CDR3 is TGTGCCAGCGACCCGTCGGGGGTCGATGAGCAGTTCTTC.

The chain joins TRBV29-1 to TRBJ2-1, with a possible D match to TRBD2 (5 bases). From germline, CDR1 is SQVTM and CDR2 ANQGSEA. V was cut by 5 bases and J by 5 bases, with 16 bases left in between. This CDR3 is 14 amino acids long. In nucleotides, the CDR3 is TGCAGCGTTTGGACTCGCGCCCTTGACAATGAGCAGTTCTTC. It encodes CSVWTRALDNEQFF.

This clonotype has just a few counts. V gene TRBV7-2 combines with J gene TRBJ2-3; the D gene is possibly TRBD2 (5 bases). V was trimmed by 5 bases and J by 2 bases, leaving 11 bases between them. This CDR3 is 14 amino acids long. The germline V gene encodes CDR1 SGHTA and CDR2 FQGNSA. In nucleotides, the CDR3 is TGTGCCAGCAGCCGCTGGACTGCCACAGATACGCAGTATTTT. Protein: CASSRWTATDTQYF.

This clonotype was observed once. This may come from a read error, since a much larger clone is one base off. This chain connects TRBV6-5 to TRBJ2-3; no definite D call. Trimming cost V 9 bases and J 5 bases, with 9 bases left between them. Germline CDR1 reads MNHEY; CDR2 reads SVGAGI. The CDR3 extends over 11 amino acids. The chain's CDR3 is CASIDGDTQYF. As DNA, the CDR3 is TGTGCCAGTATAGACGGAGATACGCAGTATTTT.

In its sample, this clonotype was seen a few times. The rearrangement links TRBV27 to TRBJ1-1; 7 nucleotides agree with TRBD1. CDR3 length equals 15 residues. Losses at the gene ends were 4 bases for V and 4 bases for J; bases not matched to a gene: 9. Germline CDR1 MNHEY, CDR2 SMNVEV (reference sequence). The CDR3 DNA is TGTGCCAGCAGTTCTCCCACAGGGGCAGGCACTGAAGCTTTCTTT. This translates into CASSSPTGAGTEAFF.

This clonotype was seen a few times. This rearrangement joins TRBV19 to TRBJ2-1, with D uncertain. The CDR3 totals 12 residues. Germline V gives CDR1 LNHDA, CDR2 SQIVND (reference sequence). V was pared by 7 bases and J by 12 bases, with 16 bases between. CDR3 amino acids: CASTGNQRSQFF. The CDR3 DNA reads TGTGCCAGTACTGGGAACCAGCGTTCGCAGTTCTTC.

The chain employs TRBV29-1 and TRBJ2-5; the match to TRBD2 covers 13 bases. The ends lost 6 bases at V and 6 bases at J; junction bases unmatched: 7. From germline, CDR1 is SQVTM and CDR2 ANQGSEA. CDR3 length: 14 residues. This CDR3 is CSVRLAGGSKTQYF. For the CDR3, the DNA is TGCAGCGTCCGACTAGCGGGAGGAAGTAAGACCCAGTACTTC.

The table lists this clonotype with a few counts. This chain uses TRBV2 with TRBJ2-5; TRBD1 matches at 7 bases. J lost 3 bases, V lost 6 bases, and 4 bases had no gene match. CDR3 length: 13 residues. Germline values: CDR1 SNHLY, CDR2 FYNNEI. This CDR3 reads CASSNDREETQYF. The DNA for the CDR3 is TGTGCCAGCAGCAATGACAGGGAAGAGACCCAGTACTTC.

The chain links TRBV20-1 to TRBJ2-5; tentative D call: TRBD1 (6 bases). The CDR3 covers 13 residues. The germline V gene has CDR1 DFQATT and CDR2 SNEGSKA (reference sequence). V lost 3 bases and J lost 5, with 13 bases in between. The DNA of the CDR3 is TGCAGTGCTAGGTGGCAGGGGCGGGAGACCCAGTACTTC. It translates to CSARWQGRETQYF.

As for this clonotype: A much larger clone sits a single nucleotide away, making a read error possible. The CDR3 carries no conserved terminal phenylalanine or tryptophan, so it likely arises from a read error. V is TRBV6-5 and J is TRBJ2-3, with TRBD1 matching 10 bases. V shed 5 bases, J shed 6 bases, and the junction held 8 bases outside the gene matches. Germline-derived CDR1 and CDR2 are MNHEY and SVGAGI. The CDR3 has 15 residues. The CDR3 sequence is CASSPLGTGADTQYL. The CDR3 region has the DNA TGTGCCAGCAGTCCACTCGGGACAGGGGCCGATACGCAGTATTTA.

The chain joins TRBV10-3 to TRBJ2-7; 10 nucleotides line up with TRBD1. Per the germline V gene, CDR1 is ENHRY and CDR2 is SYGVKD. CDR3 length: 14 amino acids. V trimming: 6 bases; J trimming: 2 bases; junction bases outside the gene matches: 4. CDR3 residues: CAISGGTGAYEQYF. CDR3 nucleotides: TGTGCCATCAGCGGGGGGACAGGGGCCTACGAGCAGTACTTC.

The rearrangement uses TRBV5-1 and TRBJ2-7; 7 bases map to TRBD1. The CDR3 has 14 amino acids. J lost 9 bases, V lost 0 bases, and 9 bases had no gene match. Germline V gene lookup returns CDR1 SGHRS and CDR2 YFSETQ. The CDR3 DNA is TGCGCCAGCAGCTTGGGTGAAGGGGGCAGAAGGCAGTACTTC. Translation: CASSLGEGGRRQYF. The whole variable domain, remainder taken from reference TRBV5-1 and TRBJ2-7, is KAGVTQTPRYLIKTRGQQVTLSCSPISGHRSVSWYQQTPGQGLQFLFEYFSETQRNKGNFPGRFSGRQFSNSRSEMNVSTLELGDSALYLCASSLGEGGRRQYFGPGTRLTVT.

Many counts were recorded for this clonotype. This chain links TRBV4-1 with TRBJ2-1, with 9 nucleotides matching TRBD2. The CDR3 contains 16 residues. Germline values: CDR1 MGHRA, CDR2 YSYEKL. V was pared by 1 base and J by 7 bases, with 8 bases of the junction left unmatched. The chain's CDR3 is CASSQVRSGSRNEQFF. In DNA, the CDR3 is TGCGCCAGCAGCCAAGTTCGTAGCGGGAGTCGAAATGAGCAGTTCTTC.

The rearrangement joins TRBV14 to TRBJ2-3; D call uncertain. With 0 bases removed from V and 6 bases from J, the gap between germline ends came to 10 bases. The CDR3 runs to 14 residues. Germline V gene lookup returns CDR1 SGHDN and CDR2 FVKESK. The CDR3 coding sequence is TGTGCCAGCAGCCAAGATCAACTTCGGGATACGCAGTATTTT. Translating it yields CASSQDQLRDTQYF.

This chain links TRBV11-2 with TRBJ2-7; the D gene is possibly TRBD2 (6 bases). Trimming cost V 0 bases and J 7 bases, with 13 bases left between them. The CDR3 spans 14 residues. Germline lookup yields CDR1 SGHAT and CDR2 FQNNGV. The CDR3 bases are TGTGCCAGCAGCTTAGATCTGCTAGCGTCGGAGCAGTACTTC. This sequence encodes CASSLDLLASEQYF.